The 27 T cell receptor beta chains below were found in one sample sequenced in a study of blood T cells in healthy people across ages (dated by TCRdb to the mid-2010s). The library came from 5' RACE. A second PCR of roughly 6 to 11 cycles was performed with a sample-barcoded 5' primer and a J-beta primer mix. Clones were called with MiXCR by TCRdb after fastp trimmed the public reads at Q25, and only in-frame beta chains were retained. When rows share a CDR3 protein, they turn into one entry using the most common DNA and genes. The table for this sample lists 1.5 million to 2 million distinct CDR3 sequences; about 39% of them were counted only once. Together, the top ten hold under 30% of the sample. The sequenced sample consisted of blood. These TCRs come from a human donor in good health.

V gene TRBV5-1 combines with J gene TRBJ2-4; unclear D gene. The J call may be wrong; the DNA end is better matched by TRBJ2-7. In germline, CDR1 is SGHRS, CDR2 YFSETQ. The CDR3 consists of 14 residues. CDR3: CASSLNFPWHEQYF. Written as DNA, the CDR3 is TGCGCCAGCAGCTTGAATTTCCCGTGGCACGAGCAGTACTTC.

The chain carries TRBV11-2 and TRBJ1-6; 7 positions agree with TRBD1. Germline trimming cut 3 bases from V and 8 bases from J; bases unmatched to any gene: 13. The length of the CDR3 is 17 residues. Germline V gene sequence: CDR1 SGHAT, CDR2 FQNNGV. In DNA, the CDR3 is TGTGCCAGCAGCTTCCTCCTTTCGAGACAGGGAGATTCACCCCTCCACTTT. Protein: CASSFLLSRQGDSPLHF.

The chain is built from TRBV30 and TRBJ2-1; 11 bases fit TRBD2. The CDR3 has 16 residues. From germline, CDR1 is GTSNPN and CDR2 SVGIG (reference sequence). V was pared by 0 bases and J by 8 bases, with 9 bases of the junction left unmatched. CDR3 nucleotides: TGTGCCTGGAGTGTGATAGCGGGGGGGCGGTTGGATGAGCAGTTCTTC. It is translated as CAWSVIAGGRLDEQFF.

This clonotype was seen ten or more times. The J gene is TRBJ2-3, the V gene TRBV2; the D call may be TRBD1 or TRBD2 (7 bases each). The length of the CDR3 is 14 residues. V lost 4 bases and J 3 bases, leaving 11 bases between the germline ends. The germline CDR1 and CDR2 sequences are SNHLY and FYNNEI. Here the CDR3 DNA reads TGTGCCAGCAGTGGACAGGGAGGGACAGATACGCAGTATTTT. It encodes CASSGQGGTDTQYF.

In this sample, this clonotype turned up a few times. The chain is built from TRBV20-1 and TRBJ1-2; 7 nucleotides align to TRBD1. Trimming cost V 3 bases and J 2 bases; bases outside gene matches: 6. This CDR3 is 14 amino acids long. In germline, CDR1 is DFQATT, CDR2 SNEGSKA (reference sequence). CDR3 sequence (DNA): TGCAGTGCTAGGCCCGGACAGGCGAACTATGGCTACACCTTC. Its protein product is CSARPGQANYGYTF.

This chain uses TRBV7-2 with TRBJ2-1; 7 bases are shared with TRBD2. Germline lookup yields CDR1 SGHTA and CDR2 FQGNSA. The CDR3 extends over 15 amino acids. After removal of 5 bases from V and 5 bases from J, the junction contained 9 bases not matched to a gene. The chain's CDR3 is CASSNPPGLHNEQFF. CDR3 coding DNA: TGTGCCAGCAGCAACCCACCGGGACTACACAATGAGCAGTTCTTC.

In this sample, this clonotype turned up a few times. V gene TRBV14 combines with J gene TRBJ2-1; either TRBD1 or TRBD2 may fit D (6 bases each). This CDR3 is 16 amino acids long. Trimming took 5 bases from V and 5 from J, leaving 19 bases between them. The germline V gene has CDR1 SGHDN and CDR2 FVKESK. The CDR3 here is CASSEGGRRGNNEQFF. Written as DNA, the CDR3 is TGTGCCAGCAGCGAAGGGGGGCGAAGAGGTAACAATGAGCAGTTCTTC.

This clonotype was detected only a few times. The chain recombines TRBV6-2 or TRBV6-3 with TRBJ2-7, with TRBD2 matching over 7 bases. With 4 bases clipped from V and 3 bases from J, the junction kept 9 bases outside the gene matches. The V gene's germline CDR1 is MNHEY and CDR2 SVGEGT. The CDR3 consists of 15 residues. This CDR3 is CASSFRGLKYYEQYF. The CDR3 DNA follows: TGTGCCAGCAGTTTTCGGGGACTAAAATACTACGAGCAGTACTTC.

Of note for this clonotype: The germline gene is not matched at one end of the junction; a read error may be the cause. The chain uses TRBV6-1 and TRBJ1-2, with a weak D call TRBD1 (5 bases). This CDR3 is built from 15 residues. Germline loops: CDR1 MNHNS, CDR2 SASEGT. The CDR3 coding sequence is TGTGCCAGCAGCGAAGGGTGTAGGGGCGAGTCTGGCTACACCTTC. Its protein product is CASSEGCRGESGYTF.

The chain employs TRBV28 and TRBJ2-7; possible D gene TRBD2, 6 bases. The CDR3 runs 19 residues. CDR1 and CDR2 from the germline V gene are MDHEN and SYDVKM. V shed 4 bases and J shed 0 bases, with 25 bases lying between them. The CDR3 is CASSYFAFRREPFSYEQYF. CDR3 coding DNA: TGTGCCAGCAGTTACTTCGCTTTCAGACGGGAGCCGTTCTCCTACGAGCAGTACTTC.

The chain carries TRBV4-1 and TRBJ2-4; TRBD2 matches at 11 bases. CDR3 length: 18 amino acids. Germline V gene data show CDR1 as MGHRA and CDR2 as YSYEKL. The V gene end was trimmed by 1 base and the J gene end by 0 bases; junction bases not matched to a gene: 5. CDR3: CASSQGLAGGLAKNIQYF. CDR3 bases: TGCGCCAGCAGCCAAGGCCTAGCGGGGGGACTAGCCAAAAACATTCAGTACTTC.

V gene TRBV18 combines with J gene TRBJ2-2; 7 positions match TRBD1. The V segment lost 5 bases and the J segment 4 bases; nucleotides outside the gene matches: 10. The CDR3 totals 16 residues. Germline CDR1 reads KGHSH; CDR2 reads LQKENI. CDR3 nucleotide sequence: TGTGCCAGCTCATCCCGACAGGGAACGAGCACCGGGGAGCTGTTTTTT. Amino acids: CASSSRQGTSTGELFF.

This clonotype was detected ten times or more. The chain recombines TRBV15 with TRBJ1-2; 7 nucleotides agree with TRBD1. Germline CDR1 reads LNHNV; CDR2 reads YYDKDF (reference sequence). The CDR3 contains 15 residues. J lost 7 bases, V lost 0 bases, and 8 bases had no gene match. The CDR3 is CATSRDQGQWSGYTF. The CDR3 bases are TGTGCCACCAGCAGAGACCAGGGACAGTGGAGTGGCTACACCTTC.

The chain has TRBV6-4 and TRBJ2-5, with D possibly being TRBD1 or TRBD2 (6 bases each). V dropped 7 bases and J dropped 4 bases, with 16 bases sitting between them. The CDR3 is 14 residues long. Germline values: CDR1 MRHNA, CDR2 SNTAGT. CDR3 bases: TGTGCCAGCATCGGGGGCCTGTTGGGAGAGACCCAGTACTTC. Translation gives CASIGGLLGETQYF.

The V and J genes are TRBV7-2 and TRBJ1-2; D possibly corresponds to TRBD1 (5 bases). CDR3 length: 16 amino acids. CDR1 SGHTA and CDR2 FQGNSA come from the germline V gene. The V end lost 1 base, the J end lost 2 bases, and 14 bases lay between the germline ends. The CDR3 DNA follows: TGTGCCAGCAGCTTAGGAGGGGCCGGCCGAAACTATGGCTACACCTTC. Residues: CASSLGGAGRNYGYTF.

This chain uses TRBV20-1 with TRBJ1-2; D is possibly TRBD1 (6 bases). Germline V CDR1 and CDR2: DFQATT, SNEGSKA (reference sequence). Trimming left V 0 bases short and J 9 bases short, with 29 bases between. The CDR3 length is 18 residues. The CDR3 region has the DNA TGCAGTGCTAGAGATTTGGCAGGGACAACCTATCGATTATATAGCTACACCTTC. Protein product: CSARDLAGTTYRLYSYTF.

The gene calls are TRBV2 and TRBJ2-5; possible D gene TRBD1, 6 bases. CDR1 and CDR2 (germline): SNHLY, FYNNEI. The CDR3 has 13 amino acids. Trimming removed 4 bases at V and 6 bases at J, with 12 bases between. This CDR3 reads CASSAVRGKTQYF. CDR3 nucleotides: TGTGCCAGCAGTGCCGTAAGGGGGAAGACCCAGTACTTC.

This chain uses TRBV7-2 with TRBJ2-3; the match to TRBD2 covers 8 bases. The CDR3 sequence is 15 residues long. CDR1 SGHTA and CDR2 FQGNSA come from the germline V gene. V trimming: 6 bases; J trimming: 4 bases; junction bases outside the gene matches: 9. The CDR3 coding sequence is TGTGCCAGCAGACCGCGCGGGGGGCTTTCAGATACGCAGTATTTT. Translated: CASRPRGGLSDTQYF.

This clonotype was recorded a few times. The rearrangement links TRBV12-3 or TRBV12-4 to TRBJ2-5; D gene ambiguous. This CDR3 is built from 14 residues. The V end lost 1 base, the J end lost 4 bases, and 10 bases lay between the germline ends. The CDR3 sequence is CASSLDVRGETQYF. The CDR3, as DNA: TGTGCCAGCAGTTTAGACGTGAGAGGAGAGACCCAGTACTTC.

This clonotype occurred a few times. CDR3 in amino acids: CASSQDANTEAFF. Here the CDR3 DNA reads TGTGCCAGCAGCCAAGATGCGAACACTGAAGCTTTCTTT. The rearrangement links TRBV4-2 to TRBJ1-1; unclear D gene. The germline V and J ends were trimmed by 0 bases and 1 base, with 3 bases remaining between them. Germline values: CDR1 LGHNA, CDR2 YNFKEQ. This CDR3 comprises 13 residues.

This clonotype came up a few times. One end of the junction is discordant with germline, which a read error may explain. This chain connects TRBV4-3 to TRBJ2-4; 7 positions agree with TRBD2. TRBJ2-7 explains the end of the DNA better; the J call may be wrong. This CDR3 is 15 amino acids long. The germline V gene has CDR1 LGHNA and CDR2 YSLEER. The CDR3 here is CASNQGPAGPYEQYF. The CDR3 DNA reads TGCGCCAGCAACCAAGGGCCAGCGGGACCCTACGAGCAGTACTTC.

This clonotype was seen a few times. This sequence joins TRBV29-1 and TRBJ1-6; D unresolved. The CDR3 totals 12 residues. The V gene's germline CDR1 is SQVTM and CDR2 ANQGSEA. V was cut by 4 bases and J by 5 bases, with 6 bases left in between. CDR3 coding DNA: TGCAGCGTTGGCGGCAATAATTCACCCCTCCACTTT. Protein product: CSVGGNNSPLHF.

There are a few counts of this clonotype. The chain recombines TRBV21-1 with TRBJ2-4; the D call of TRBD1 is as the table states it, not checked on the DNA. TRBV21-1 is a known pseudogene. The CDR3 is 16 residues long. The CDR3, as DNA: TGTGCCAGCAGCACATCCCACAGGGAAACCAAAAACATTCAGTACTTC. Its translation: CASSTSHRETKNIQYF.

This clonotype was seen only a few times. The chain joins TRBV9 to TRBJ2-3; D is perhaps TRBD1 (6 bases). V lost 1 base and J 9 bases, leaving 12 bases between the germline ends. The CDR3 has 13 amino acids. CDR1 is SGDLS and CDR2 is YYNGEE in the germline V gene. The CDR3: CASSVTRGETQYF. CDR3 sequence (DNA): TGTGCCAGCAGCGTAACCAGGGGAGAAACGCAGTATTTT.

Many counts were recorded for this clonotype. The rearrangement joins TRBV18 to TRBJ2-5, with D unclear. Germline V gene lookup returns CDR1 KGHSH and CDR2 LQKENI. CDR3 size: 13 residues. V lost 1 base, J lost 0 bases, and 3 bases lay in between. CDR3 region: CASSPQNQETQYF. The CDR3, as DNA: TGTGCCAGCTCACCACAGAACCAAGAGACCCAGTACTTC.

V and J are TRBV7-2 and TRBJ1-5; no reliable D call. The CDR3 spans 16 residues. V lost 5 bases and J lost 1, with 15 bases in between. Per the germline V gene, CDR1 is SGHTA and CDR2 is FQGNSA. The CDR3 nucleotides are TGTGCCAGCAGCGATACATCGGGCCTGAGCAATCAGCCCCAGCATTTT. Encoded protein: CASSDTSGLSNQPQHF. The entire variable domain, with the rest obtained from reference TRBV7-2 and TRBJ1-5, is as follows: GAGVSQSPSNKVTEKGKDVELRCDPISGHTALYWYRQSLGQGLEFLIYFQGNSAPDKSGLPSDRFSAERTGGSVSTLTIQRTQQEDSAVYLCASSDTSGLSNQPQHFGDGTRLSIL.

This clonotype has a handful of counts. This chain links TRBV27 with TRBJ2-5; D uncertain. Germline V gene lookup returns CDR1 MNHEY and CDR2 SMNVEV (reference sequence). The CDR3 length is 13 residues. In DNA, the CDR3 is TGTGCTGTGGGGAAACAGACTCGAGAGACCCAGTACTTC. This codes for CAVGKQTRETQYF.